These T cell receptor beta chains were read from a single sample in a study of beta chain features in type 1 diabetes. TCRdb keeps only in-frame clones here, not all; method: immunoSEQ multiplex PCR. The sample lists nearly 250,000 clones; roughly 13% were seen once. Sequenced sample: naive CD4+ T cells from blood. The receptors come from a woman aged 40 to 49 in good health. Each CDR3 is given with its conserved first and last residue. D genes are given only for firm matches. Rows may omit the clone size; those that give it use once, few, many or a size class.

CDR3 DNA,CDR3 protein,D gene,clone size,V gene,J gene
TGTGCCAGCTCCAGGGGAGCCAAAAACATTCAGTACTTC,CASSRGAKNIQYF,-,-,TRBV18,TRBJ2-4
TGCGCCAGCAGCTTAGGGGAGAACACTGAAGCTTTCTTT,CASSLGENTEAFF,-,few,TRBV5-1,TRBJ1-1
TGCGCCAGCAGCCCGTCCGGGACAGGGGGCAATGGCTACACCTTC,CASSPSGTGGNGYTF,TRBD1,few,TRBV5-1,TRBJ1-2
TGCAGCGTCGCCCGGTCGGGGAACACCGGGGAGCTGTTTTTT,CSVARSGNTGELFF,-,-,TRBV29-1,TRBJ2-2
TGTGCCAGCTCACCTCGTAACTACAATGAGCAGTTCTTC,CASSPRNYNEQFF,-,-,TRBV18,TRBJ2-1
TGTGCCAGCTCACCCTCAGGGACCCAGTACTTC,CASSPSGTQYF,-,-,TRBV18,TRBJ2-5
TGTGCCAGCAGCTTGCAGAGGGCTCCGACGGGAGAGACCCAGTACTTC,CASSLQRAPTGETQYF,-,-,TRBV5-4,TRBJ2-5
TGTGCCAGCAGTCTGGCAGCAGATACGCAGTATTTT,CASSLAADTQYF,-,-,TRBV2,TRBJ2-3
TGTGCCAGCACTTTGACAGGGGGTAACTCCTACGAGCAGTACTTC,CASTLTGGNSYEQYF,TRBD1,-,TRBV6-5,TRBJ2-7
TGTGCCAGCAGCCTGAGCTCGGGGGGGGAAGAGACCCAGTACTTC,CASSLSSGGEETQYF,TRBD2,few,TRBV7-7,TRBJ2-5
TGTGCCAGCAGCGCTGACAGGGGCCAAGAGACCCAGTACTTC,CASSADRGQETQYF,TRBD1,-,TRBV2,TRBJ2-5
TGCAGCGTTGGGAGGCGAGACTACGAGCAGTACTTC,CSVGRRDYEQYF,-,few,TRBV29-1,TRBJ2-7
TGTGCCAGCAATTTCGGGAGCAATCAGCCCCAGCATTTT,CASNFGSNQPQHF,-,-,TRBV7-2,TRBJ1-5
TGTGCTAGTGCTCTGGGAGTTTCGGGGGGCTTGGAGACCCAGTACTTC,CASALGVSGGLETQYF,-,few,TRBV12-5,TRBJ2-5
TGTGCCAGTAGTATAGATCCAGAGCGCTATGGCTACACCTTC,CASSIDPERYGYTF,-,-,TRBV19,TRBJ1-2
TGCGCCAGCAGCCAAGATCAGAACCGTCCCTACGAGCAGTACTTC,CASSQDQNRPYEQYF,-,-,TRBV4-3,TRBJ2-7
TGCGCCAGCAGCCCGAGGGGGACAGGGGAAGAGACCCAGTACTTC,CASSPRGTGEETQYF,TRBD1,few,TRBV5-1,TRBJ2-5
TGCGCCAGCAGCTCCTACCCCATTACAGGGGCCGTGAACACTGAAGCTTTCTTT,CASSSYPITGAVNTEAFF,TRBD1,-,TRBV5-1,TRBJ1-1
TGCGCCAGCAGCCGCCTTGGCCAGGGGGCAGGAGAGACCCAGTACTTC,CASSRLGQGAGETQYF,TRBD1,few,TRBV5-1,TRBJ2-5
TGTGCCAGCTCACCAGTCGCAGGGGGGTCCTACGAGCAGTACTTC,CASSPVAGGSYEQYF,-,few,TRBV18,TRBJ2-7
TGTGCCATCAGTGAGCAGACTAGCGGGGGGGTTGGGACGCAGTATTTT,CAISEQTSGGVGTQYF,TRBD2,few,TRBV10-3,TRBJ2-3
TGCGCCAGCAGCCAAGTCAGAGCAGGCCCACCCTACGAGCAGTACTTC,CASSQVRAGPPYEQYF,-,few,TRBV4-1,TRBJ2-7